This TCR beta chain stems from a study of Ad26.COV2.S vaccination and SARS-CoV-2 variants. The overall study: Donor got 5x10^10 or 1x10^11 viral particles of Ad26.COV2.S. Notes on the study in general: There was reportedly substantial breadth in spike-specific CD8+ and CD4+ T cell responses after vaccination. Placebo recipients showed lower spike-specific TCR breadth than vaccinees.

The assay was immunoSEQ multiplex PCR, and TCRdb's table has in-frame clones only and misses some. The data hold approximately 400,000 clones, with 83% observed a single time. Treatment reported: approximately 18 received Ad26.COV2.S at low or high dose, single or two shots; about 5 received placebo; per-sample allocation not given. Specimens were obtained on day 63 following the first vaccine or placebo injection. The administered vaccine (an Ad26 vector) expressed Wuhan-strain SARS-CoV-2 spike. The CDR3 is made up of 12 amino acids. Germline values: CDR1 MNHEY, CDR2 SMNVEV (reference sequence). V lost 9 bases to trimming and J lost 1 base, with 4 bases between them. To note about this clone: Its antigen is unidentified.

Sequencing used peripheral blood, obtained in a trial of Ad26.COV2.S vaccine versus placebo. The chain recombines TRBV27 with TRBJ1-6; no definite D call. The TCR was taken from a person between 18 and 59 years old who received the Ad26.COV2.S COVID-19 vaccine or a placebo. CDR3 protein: CASWSYNSPLHF. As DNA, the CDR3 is TGTGCCAGTTGGTCCTATAATTCACCCCTCCACTTT.